This passage covers 25 T cell receptor beta chains from one sample sequenced in a study of PD-L1 blockade in urothelial cancer. Described time point: pretreatment peripheral blood. Sequenced by immunoSEQ multiplex PCR; TCRdb stores in-frame clones only, minus some. The top ten clones hold about 4.1% of a sample with roughly 50,000 clones, around 72% of them seen once. The sample consisted of PBMCs, taken around atezolizumab (anti-PD-L1) treatment. These receptor sequences come from a man in his 70s with urothelial cancer.

The chain combines TRBV30 with TRBJ1-5, with 9 bases lining up with TRBD1. The CDR3 spans 15 residues. V lost 2 bases and J lost 2; bases outside the gene matches: 4. Germline V gives CDR1 GTSNPN, CDR2 SVGIG (reference sequence). CDR3 coding DNA: TGTGCCTGGAGTACAGGGGGCATAGGCAATCAGCCCCAGCATTTT. Protein product: CAWSTGGIGNQPQHF. Looking up the rest from reference TRBV30 and TRBJ1-5 gives the full variable domain: SQTIHQWPATLVQPVGSPLSLECTVEGTSNPNLYWYRQAAGRGLQLLFYSVGIGQISSEVPQNLSASRPQDRQFILSSKKLLLSDSGFYLCAWSTGGIGNQPQHFGDGTRLSIL.

The V call is TRBV7-2, the J call TRBJ2-7, with TRBD2 matching over 7 bases. The CDR3 is made up of 15 amino acids. The germline V gene has CDR1 SGHTA and CDR2 FQGNSA. V trimming: 1 base; J trimming: 6 bases; junction bases outside the gene matches: 9. The CDR3 sequence: CASSLGGGSLGEQYF. The CDR3 DNA sequence: TGTGCCAGCAGCTTAGGGGGCGGGAGCTTGGGCGAGCAGTACTTC. The full variable domain, in which reference TRBV7-2 and TRBJ2-7 provide the parts outside the CDR3, is GAGVSQSPSNKVTEKGKDVELRCDPISGHTALYWYRQSLGQGLEFLIYFQGNSAPDKSGLPSDRFSAERTGGSVSTLTIQRTQQEDSAVYLCASSLGGGSLGEQYFGPGTRLTVT.

The chain links TRBV5-8 to TRBJ1-2; 7 bases map to TRBD1. V was pared by 0 bases and J by 4 bases, with 3 bases of the junction left unmatched. CDR3 size: 14 residues. CDR1 SGHTS and CDR2 YDEGEE come from the germline V gene. The CDR3 sequence: CASSLGQGGYGYTF. CDR3 nucleotides: TGTGCCAGCAGCTTGGGCCAGGGGGGCTATGGCTACACCTTC. Full variable domain (rest looked up from reference TRBV5-8 and TRBJ1-2): EAGVTQSPTHLIKTRGQQATLRCSPISGHTSVYWYQQALGLGLQFLLWYDEGEERNRGNFPPRFSGRQFPNYSSELNVNALELEDSALYLCASSLGQGGYGYTFGSGTRLTVV.

The chain couples TRBV11-2 to TRBJ1-6; D is unresolved. Germline V gene lookup returns CDR1 SGHAT and CDR2 FQNNGV. The CDR3 extends over 17 amino acids. The V gene lost 1 base and the J gene lost 9 bases, with 19 bases spanning the gap. DNA of the CDR3: TGTGCCAGCAGCTTAGGGTTTACCCCCTCGGGTACTTCACCCCTCCACTTT. Protein product: CASSLGFTPSGTSPLHF.

This chain connects TRBV7-9 to TRBJ1-5, with D perhaps matching TRBD1 (5 bases). V was clipped by 5 bases and J by 5 bases, with 13 bases between them. This CDR3 comprises 14 residues. In germline, CDR1 is SEHNR, CDR2 FQNEAQ (reference sequence). CDR3 loop: CASSPGGSYQPQHF. In DNA form, the CDR3 reads TGTGCCAGCAGCCCGGGGGGGAGTTATCAGCCCCAGCATTTT.

V usage is TRBV2 and J usage is TRBJ2-7, with 7 bases that match TRBD1. Germline CDR1 and CDR2: SNHLY and FYNNEI. V shed 4 bases and J 6 bases; nucleotides not matched to a gene: 6. The CDR3 is 13 residues long. The CDR3 is CASSVQGRSEQYF. DNA for the CDR3: TGTGCCAGCAGTGTACAGGGGAGAAGCGAGCAGTACTTC.

The rearrangement links TRBV27 to TRBJ1-1; no reliable D call. From germline, CDR1 is MNHEY and CDR2 SMNVEV (reference sequence). The length of the CDR3 is 14 residues. Trimming shortened V by 2 bases and J by 1 base, and 8 bases separated the two germline ends. The CDR3 spells CASSLNSWNTEAFF. The CDR3 bases are TGTGCCAGCAGTTTAAACAGCTGGAACACTGAAGCTTTCTTT.

As concerns this clone: Other DNA sequences from this sample encode an identical CDR3 as well. The V call is TRBV19, the J call TRBJ2-2, with D possibly matching TRBD1 (5 bases). Germline CDR1 reads LNHDA; CDR2 reads SQIVND (reference sequence). The ends were cut back, 3 bases at V and 5 bases at J, with 10 bases in the middle. CDR3 length equals 14 residues. Written as DNA, the CDR3 is TGTGCCAGTAGTATCGGCAGGGCGACCGGGGAGCTGTTTTTT. It specifies CASSIGRATGELFF.

The chain joins TRBV7-8 to TRBJ1-1, with D hard to call. The CDR3 consists of 13 residues. V dropped 1 base and J dropped 6 bases, with 9 bases sitting between them. The V gene's germline CDR1 is SGHVS and CDR2 FQNEAQ. The CDR3: CASSLVSTAEAFF. The DNA of the CDR3 is TGTGCCAGCAGCTTAGTTAGTACCGCTGAAGCTTTCTTT.

The rearrangement uses TRBV4-1 and TRBJ2-3; the match to TRBD2 covers 11 bases. This CDR3 comprises 18 residues. CDR1 and CDR2 from the germline V gene are MGHRA and YSYEKL. J lost 5 bases, V lost 1 base, and 11 bases had no gene match. In nucleotides, the CDR3 is TGCGCCAGCAGCCAAGTGAGCCCGGGACTAGCGGCTCGAGATACGCAGTATTTT. Translation: CASSQVSPGLAARDTQYF.

V usage is TRBV28 and J usage is TRBJ2-1; 7 bases fit TRBD1. This CDR3 is built from 12 residues. Germline CDR1 reads MDHEN; CDR2 reads SYDVKM. V trimming: 6 bases; J trimming: 12 bases; junction bases outside the gene matches: 8. CDR3 sequence reads: CASSLPQGVQFF. The CDR3 nucleotides are TGTGCCAGCAGCCTACCCCAGGGGGTGCAGTTCTTC.

The CDR3 region is CASSPSGGPGQLFF. CDR3 DNA sequence: TGTGCCAGCAGCCCCTCGGGGGGGCCGGGACAGCTGTTTTTT. The chain combines TRBV7-9 with TRBJ2-2, with 8 bases fitting TRBD2. Germline V gives CDR1 SEHNR, CDR2 FQNEAQ (reference sequence). The CDR3 has 14 amino acids. J lost 12 bases, V lost 5 bases, and 11 bases had no gene match.

J is TRBJ2-5 and V is TRBV28; D is unresolved. The germline gives CDR1 MDHEN, CDR2 SYDVKM. The V and J ends lost 6 bases and 0 bases respectively, with 2 bases between them. This CDR3 spans 11 amino acids. CDR3 sequence reads: CASSYQETQYF. CDR3 nucleotide sequence: TGTGCCAGCAGCTACCAAGAGACCCAGTACTTC.

Comment on this clone: This same CDR3 is encoded by further DNA sequences in the sample. J is TRBJ2-2 and V is TRBV6-5; 8 bases agree with TRBD1. CDR3 length equals 14 residues. After removal of 6 bases from V and 1 base from J, the junction contained 1 base not matched to a gene. The germline V gene encodes CDR1 MNHEY and CDR2 SVGAGI. CDR3 residues: CASRGTGNTGELFF. The CDR3 DNA follows: TGTGCCAGCAGGGGGACAGGGAACACCGGGGAGCTGTTTTTT.

V is TRBV5-6 and J is TRBJ2-5, with D maybe TRBD2 (8 bases). The CDR3 contains 14 residues. CDR1 and CDR2 from the germline V gene are SGHDT and YYEEEE. The ends were cut back, 5 bases at V and 6 bases at J, with 17 bases in the middle. CDR3 nucleotides: TGTGCCAGCAGACGCGGGGGGACAGTGCAGACCCAGTACTTC. Its translation is CASRRGGTVQTQYF.

This sequence joins TRBV19 and TRBJ1-5, with D perhaps TRBD1 (5 bases). With 4 bases removed from V and 0 bases from J, the gap between germline ends came to 7 bases. CDR1 and CDR2 (germline): LNHDA, SQIVND (reference sequence). This CDR3 comprises 14 residues. This CDR3 is CASSTGFSNQPQHF. CDR3 DNA: TGTGCCAGTAGTACAGGGTTTAGCAATCAGCCCCAGCATTTT.

The chain uses TRBV11-3 and TRBJ2-3; D not resolved. V lost 0 bases to trimming and J lost 0 bases, with 4 bases between them. The CDR3 consists of 14 residues. CDR1 and CDR2 from the germline V gene are SGHNT and YENEEA. The CDR3 DNA sequence: TGTGCCAGCAGCTTAGACAGTAGCACAGATACGCAGTATTTT. This codes for CASSLDSSTDTQYF.

This chain connects TRBV6-5 to TRBJ2-3, with 7 bases matching TRBD1. Losses at the gene ends were 6 bases for V and 4 bases for J; bases not matched to a gene: 10. This CDR3 is built from 15 residues. Germline V gene data show CDR1 as MNHEY and CDR2 as SVGAGI. In DNA form, the CDR3 reads TGTGCCAGCAGAAAGACAGGGAGAGGGCCAGATACGCAGTATTTT. This sequence encodes CASRKTGRGPDTQYF.

The chain is built from TRBV7-3 and TRBJ1-3; D remains ambiguous. Per germline, CDR1 SGHTA and CDR2 FQGTGA. V gave up 1 base and J gave up 0 bases, with 10 bases separating them. The CDR3 covers 16 residues. In DNA form, the CDR3 reads TGTGCCAGCAGCTTAAGTGGCAGGAACTCTGGAAACACCATATATTTT. It specifies CASSLSGRNSGNTIYF. The whole variable domain, remainder taken from reference TRBV7-3 and TRBJ1-3, is GAGVSQTPSNKVTEKGKYVELRCDPISGHTALYWYRQSLGQGPEFLIYFQGTGAADDSGLPNDRFFAVRPEGSVSTLKIQRTERGDSAVYLCASSLSGRNSGNTIYFGEGSWLTVV.

A few counts support this clone. J is TRBJ2-1 and V is TRBV5-1, with TRBD2 matching 9 bases. Trimming at V came to 2 bases and at J to 8 bases, leaving 11 bases not matched to a gene. This CDR3 has 16 amino acids. Germline lookup yields CDR1 SGHRS and CDR2 YFSETQ. The CDR3 DNA reads as TGCGCCAGCAGCTTATTAGCGGGAGCACCGGGGGATGAGCAGTTCTTC. It translates to CASSLLAGAPGDEQFF.

The rearrangement joins TRBV27 to TRBJ1-6; D uncertain. The length of the CDR3 is 12 residues. Trimming stripped 4 bases from V and 9 bases from J, with 7 bases between. The germline gives CDR1 MNHEY, CDR2 SMNVEV (reference sequence). CDR3 residues: CASSSPGSPLHF. The CDR3, as DNA: TGTGCCAGCAGTTCTCCAGGTTCACCCCTCCACTTT.

The J gene is TRBJ2-1, the V gene TRBV30; tentatively, D is TRBD2 (5 bases). The CDR3 totals 15 residues. CDR1 is GTSNPN, CDR2 SVGIG, per germline (reference sequence). The V end was cut by 2 bases, the J end by 7 bases, with 18 bases between. Written as DNA, the CDR3 is TGTGCCTGGAGTTTGAGAGCGAGGGTTGGGAATGAGCAGTTCTTC. As protein: CAWSLRARVGNEQFF.

A single count supports this clone. The genes are TRBV10-3 and TRBJ1-2; 7 positions match TRBD1. With 6 bases clipped from V and 5 bases from J, the junction kept 6 bases outside the gene matches. There are 13 residues in the CDR3. Germline V gives CDR1 ENHRY, CDR2 SYGVKD. This CDR3 reads CAIRGDRPYGYTF. In DNA form, the CDR3 reads TGTGCCATCAGGGGGGACAGACCATATGGCTACACCTTC.

This clone was seen a few times. This chain links TRBV6-4 with TRBJ2-2, with D possibly matching TRBD1 (5 bases). This CDR3 comprises 15 residues. The germline CDR1 and CDR2 sequences are MRHNA and SNTAGT. Trimming removed 3 bases at V and 3 bases at J, with 11 bases between. CDR3 loop: CASSEAQDDTGELFF. For the CDR3, the DNA is TGTGCCAGCAGTGAAGCACAGGACGACACCGGGGAGCTGTTTTTT.

This clone occurred once. This chain links TRBV14 with TRBJ2-1, with TRBD2 as a possible D gene (6 bases). Germline values: CDR1 SGHDN, CDR2 FVKESK. V was cut by 3 bases and J by 0 bases, with 9 bases left in between. This CDR3 region has 15 residues. The CDR3 DNA follows: TGTGCCAGCAGCCAGACTAGGAGCTCCTACAATGAGCAGTTCTTC. It yields the protein CASSQTRSSYNEQFF.